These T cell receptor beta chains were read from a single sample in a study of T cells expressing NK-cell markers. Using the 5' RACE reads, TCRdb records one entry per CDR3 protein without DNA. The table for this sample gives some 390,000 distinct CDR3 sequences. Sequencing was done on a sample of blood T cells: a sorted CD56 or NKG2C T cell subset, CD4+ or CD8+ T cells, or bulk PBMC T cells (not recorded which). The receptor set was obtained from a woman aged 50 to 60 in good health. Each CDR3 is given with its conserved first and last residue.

CASSRGQARTYGYTF | TRBJ1-2 | TRBV7-9
CASSQWSTGFQPQHF | TRBJ1-5 | TRBV12-3/TRBV12-4
CSARNGGAYTEAFF | TRBJ1-1 | TRBV20-1
CSVRQGSGNTIYF | TRBJ1-3 | TRBV29-1
CASSGLAEYNEQFF | TRBJ2-1 | TRBV12-3/TRBV12-4
CASSLQLAGGNEQFF | TRBJ2-1 | TRBV28
CASRSGVNTGELFF | TRBJ2-2 | TRBV27
CASSSWGKAGAYNEQFF | TRBJ2-1 | TRBV7-9
CASSLVVAGVRAYNEQFF | TRBJ2-1 | TRBV5-4
CSAREALPETQYF | TRBJ2-5 | TRBV20-1
CASSQQKQLHLGELFF | TRBJ2-2 | TRBV3-1
CASSLGTGQLGTGELFF | TRBJ2-2 | TRBV7-9
CASSIALRGNTIYF | TRBJ1-3 | TRBV19
CAISVPPSGSNEQFF | TRBJ2-1 | TRBV10-3
CASSLVPGQGGYEQYF | TRBJ2-7 | TRBV11-2